The TCR beta chain described here comes from a study of cytomegalovirus exposure and HLA in healthy donors. PCR primers comprised 60 Vbeta and 13 Jbeta primers. Assay used: immunoSEQ multiplex PCR; TCRdb lists only in-frame clones, some missing. In the table there are 150,000 to 200,000 clones, roughly 79% of which are singletons. Study results and limitations: CMV serostatus was the only recorded immune exposure for donors. For most TCR beta V segments, an earlier analysis put the productive rate at about 87% or about 30% of the time.

As to this clone: Its antigen is unidentified.

Trimming pared 0 bases from V and 5 bases from J, leaving 15 bases between. Germline V gene lookup returns CDR1 SGDLS and CDR2 YYNGEE. CDR3 length equals 16 residues. The chain combines TRBV9 with TRBJ1-5; D is possibly TRBD1 (5 bases). Input material: PBMCs. The sequence came from a woman under 40 in good health and CMV-seropositive. The CDR3 reads CASSVVKGLSYQPQHF. The CDR3 DNA follows: TGTGCCAGCAGCGTAGTGAAGGGGCTATCGTATCAGCCCCAGCATTTT.